One sample yielded the 26 T cell receptor beta chains listed below, sequenced in a study of beta chain features in type 1 diabetes. The isolated RNA, all of it, was reverse transcribed, so expressed TCRB transcripts were what got sequenced. TCRdb's copy holds only in-frame clones and misses some; the assay was immunoSEQ multiplex PCR. Of approximately 400,000 clones in the sample, approximately 15% are singletons; the top ten hold about 0.018%. Sequencing used naive CD4+ T cells from blood. The receptors here all came from a woman in her late teens or twenties in good health.

This clone has a handful of counts. The chain employs TRBV28 and TRBJ2-1, with 9 bases aligning to TRBD1. This CDR3 has 15 amino acids. The ends lost 6 bases at V and 10 bases at J; junction bases unmatched: 13. Germline lookup yields CDR1 MDHEN and CDR2 SYDVKM. The CDR3 loop reads CASSEGGQGPREQFF. Here the CDR3 DNA reads TGTGCCAGCAGCGAAGGGGGACAGGGCCCCCGGGAGCAGTTCTTC.

V usage is TRBV11-2 and J usage is TRBJ1-4, with 10 bases matching TRBD1. Germline V gives CDR1 SGHAT, CDR2 FQNNGV. V dropped 5 bases and J dropped 11; count of bases not matched to a gene: 5. This CDR3 region has 13 residues. CDR3 sequence (DNA): TGTGCCAGCAGCCAAGACAGGGGGCAGAAACTGTTTTTT. Translated, it gives CASSQDRGQKLFF.

This clone was found a few times. This chain joins TRBV10-3 and TRBJ2-5; TRBD2 is a possible D gene (6 bases). The V end lost 4 bases, the J end lost 5 bases, and 20 bases lay between the germline ends. CDR1 and CDR2 (germline): ENHRY, SYGVKD. This CDR3 is 16 amino acids long. The CDR3 loop reads CAISGPLKGGDETQYF. DNA of the CDR3: TGTGCCATCAGTGGACCCCTCAAGGGCGGGGACGAGACCCAGTACTTC.

J is TRBJ2-1 and V is TRBV10-3, with 10 bases fitting TRBD2. The J segment lost 7 bases and the V segment lost 4 bases, leaving 4 bases of the junction unmatched. The germline V gene has CDR1 ENHRY and CDR2 SYGVKD. The CDR3 extends over 14 amino acids. CDR3 DNA: TGTGCCATCAGTGCGGGACTAGCGAGGAATGAGCAGTTCTTC. Encoded protein: CAISAGLARNEQFF.

This clone has only a few counts. The chain links TRBV10-3 to TRBJ2-1, with D perhaps matching TRBD2 (6 bases). There are 15 residues in the CDR3. With 2 bases removed from V and 5 bases from J, the gap between germline ends came to 13 bases. Germline V gene sequence: CDR1 ENHRY, CDR2 SYGVKD. The CDR3 reads CAISEGLARNNEQFF. The CDR3 DNA reads as TGTGCCATCAGTGAGGGTCTAGCGCGTAACAATGAGCAGTTCTTC.

This clone was recorded a few times. The chain links TRBV6-5 to TRBJ1-1, with a possible D match to TRBD1 (6 bases). Germline values: CDR1 MNHEY, CDR2 SVGAGI. The CDR3 contains 15 residues. Trimming pared 8 bases from V and 3 bases from J, leaving 19 bases between. This CDR3 reads CASGGGSRGDTEAFF. CDR3 coding DNA: TGTGCCAGCGGCGGGGGCTCGAGGGGGGACACTGAAGCTTTCTTT.

This clone was observed a few times. The chain uses TRBV30 and TRBJ2-1, with 9 positions matching TRBD2. CDR3 length: 15 residues. Germline CDR1 GTSNPN, CDR2 SVGIG (reference sequence). V lost 4 bases, J lost 3 bases, and 7 bases stayed unmatched. The CDR3 loop reads CAWTILAGVYNEQFF. For the CDR3, the DNA is TGTGCCTGGACCATTTTAGCGGGAGTCTACAATGAGCAGTTCTTC. The full variable domain, its missing parts supplied by reference TRBV30 and TRBJ2-1, is SQTIHQWPATLVQPVGSPLSLECTVEGTSNPNLYWYRQAAGRGLQLLFYSVGIGQISSEVPQNLSASRPQDRQFILSSKKLLLSDSGFYLCAWTILAGVYNEQFFGPGTRLTVL.

The chain is built from TRBV30 and TRBJ1-5; D unresolved. The V gene lost 4 bases and the J gene lost 7 bases, with 11 bases spanning the gap. The CDR3 has 12 residues. CDR1 GTSNPN and CDR2 SVGIG come from the germline V gene (reference sequence). The CDR3 loop reads CAWNGRGQPQHF. CDR3 coding DNA: TGTGCCTGGAACGGTCGGGGACAGCCCCAGCATTTT.

This clone appeared a few times. The chain joins TRBV19 to TRBJ2-1, with D possibly matching TRBD1 (5 bases). Trimming cost V 5 bases and J 8 bases, with 16 bases left between them. The CDR3 extends over 14 amino acids. The germline V gene has CDR1 LNHDA and CDR2 SQIVND (reference sequence). CDR3 sequence reads: CASSRPGLNDEQFF. Here the CDR3 DNA reads TGTGCCAGTAGTCGGCCAGGGTTAAACGATGAGCAGTTCTTC.

The chain carries TRBV6-5 and TRBJ2-7; D is perhaps TRBD1 (6 bases). CDR3 length equals 14 residues. Germline loops: CDR1 MNHEY, CDR2 SVGAGI. V was trimmed by 6 bases and J by 0 bases, leaving 12 bases between them. This CDR3 is CASRRDTGSYEQYF. CDR3 nucleotide sequence: TGTGCCAGCAGGAGGGACACCGGCTCCTACGAGCAGTACTTC.

This clone was observed a few times. This chain links TRBV6-5 with TRBJ1-1, with D hard to call. The ends were cut back, 0 bases at V and 2 bases at J, with 13 bases in the middle. Germline V gene sequence: CDR1 MNHEY, CDR2 SVGAGI. This CDR3 is 16 amino acids long. CDR3 in DNA: TGTGCCAGCAGTTACTCGAAAGCACGCCAAAACACTGAAGCTTTCTTT. Protein product: CASSYSKARQNTEAFF.

The table lists this clone with a few counts. V gene TRBV21-1 combines with J gene TRBJ2-3; no DNA check was done on the table's D call, TRBD2. TRBV21-1 is a pseudogene locus. The CDR3 is 15 amino acids. The CDR3 DNA follows: TGTGCCAGCAGTCCTAGCGGTTCTAGCACAGATACGCAGTATTTT. This gives the protein CASSPSGSSTDTQYF.

The chain employs TRBV10-3 and TRBJ1-5; D might be TRBD1 (5 bases). The germline V and J ends were trimmed by 4 bases and 6 bases, with 10 bases remaining between them. Per the germline V gene, CDR1 is ENHRY and CDR2 is SYGVKD. This CDR3 is built from 13 residues. CDR3 sequence: CAISGGAFQPQHF. CDR3 DNA: TGTGCCATCAGTGGCGGGGCATTTCAGCCCCAGCATTTT.

V is TRBV29-1 and J is TRBJ2-7; 7 bases line up with TRBD2. This CDR3 spans 14 amino acids. The V gene end was trimmed by 6 bases and the J gene end by 0 bases; junction bases not matched to a gene: 8. Germline CDR1 reads SQVTM; CDR2 reads ANQGSEA. The CDR3 here is CSVGLQGSSYEQYF. CDR3 nucleotide sequence: TGCAGCGTGGGACTACAAGGGAGCTCCTACGAGCAGTACTTC.

The CDR3 loop reads CASSGNGRAINEQFF. CDR3 DNA sequence: TGTGCCAGCAGTGGAAACGGGAGGGCCATCAATGAGCAGTTCTTC. This sequence joins TRBV2 and TRBJ2-1; 8 positions match TRBD2. The CDR3 has 15 residues. With 4 bases clipped from V and 6 bases from J, the junction kept 8 bases outside the gene matches. The V gene's germline CDR1 is SNHLY and CDR2 FYNNEI.

The CDR3 bases are TGTGCCAGCAGTTTGGGCAGTCCCTACGAGCAGTACTTC. Translated: CASSLGSPYEQYF. The chain combines TRBV28 with TRBJ2-7; D is unresolved. The CDR3 is 13 residues long. Germline CDR1 reads MDHEN; CDR2 reads SYDVKM. V lost 3 bases, J lost 2 bases, and 8 bases lay in between.

This clone was detected only a few times. The chain is built from TRBV25-1 and TRBJ1-3; maybe TRBD1 (6 bases). V was pared by 6 bases and J by 2 bases, with 8 bases between. The CDR3 has 13 residues. Per germline, CDR1 MGHDK and CDR2 SYGVNS. The CDR3 is CASSRGTGNTIYF. The CDR3, as DNA: TGTGCCAGCAGCAGGGGTACTGGAAACACCATATATTTT.

The chain combines TRBV7-8 with TRBJ2-7; perhaps TRBD1 as D (7 bases). V lost 1 base and J lost 2, with 12 bases in between. CDR3 size: 15 residues. CDR1 and CDR2 from the germline V gene are SGHVS and FQNEAQ. The CDR3 region is CASSLGGTVTYEQYF. CDR3 nucleotide sequence: TGTGCCAGCAGCTTAGGCGGGACAGTGACCTACGAGCAGTACTTC.

The rearrangement links TRBV7-2 to TRBJ2-3, with 9 positions matching TRBD2. CDR1 and CDR2 (germline): SGHTA, FQGNSA. V was pared by 6 bases and J by 2 bases, with 9 bases of the junction left unmatched. The CDR3 sequence is 16 residues long. The CDR3 bases are TGTGCCAGCAGATATAGCGGGAGCCATTACACAGATACGCAGTATTTT. This sequence encodes CASRYSGSHYTDTQYF.

This clone has more than one count but fewer than ten. The rearrangement uses TRBV10-3 and TRBJ2-1; D is perhaps TRBD1 (5 bases). Trimming left V 2 bases short and J 9 bases short, with 8 bases between. The CDR3 has 12 residues. Germline values: CDR1 ENHRY, CDR2 SYGVKD. CDR3 in amino acids: CAISERQGEQFF. In nucleotides, the CDR3 is TGTGCCATCAGTGAGAGGCAGGGTGAGCAGTTCTTC.

This clone was recorded a few times. The CDR3 here is CASSPVLAGGHEQYF. CDR3 bases: TGTGCCAGCTCACCCGTACTAGCGGGAGGCCACGAGCAGTACTTC. This chain connects TRBV18 to TRBJ2-7; TRBD2 aligns across 12 bases. Unmatched junction bases numbered 5, after V lost 3 bases and J lost 5 bases. The CDR3 consists of 15 residues. The V gene's germline CDR1 is KGHSH and CDR2 LQKENI.

This clone has more than one count but fewer than ten. This chain links TRBV28 with TRBJ2-5; 12 bases agree with TRBD2. Germline CDR1 and CDR2: MDHEN and SYDVKM. CDR3 length: 15 amino acids. V shed 3 bases and J 4 bases; nucleotides not matched to a gene: 3. DNA for the CDR3: TGTGCCAGCAGTTTTCGACTAGCGGGAGTAGAGACCCAGTACTTC. Translated: CASSFRLAGVETQYF.

V and J are TRBV19 and TRBJ2-1; TRBD1 is a possible D gene (5 bases). The germline gives CDR1 LNHDA, CDR2 SQIVND (reference sequence). The CDR3 is 14 residues long. Trimming shortened V by 3 bases and J by 7 bases, and 13 bases separated the two germline ends. The DNA for the CDR3 is TGTGCCAGTAGTATTCCCCAGACAGTGAATGAGCAGTTCTTC. It codes for CASSIPQTVNEQFF. The entire variable domain, with the rest obtained from reference TRBV19 and TRBJ2-1, is as follows: DGGITQSPKYLFRKEGQNVTLSCEQNLNHDAMYWYRQDPGQGLRLIYYSQIVNDFQKGDIAEGYSVSREKKESFPLTVTSAQKNPTAFYLCASSIPQTVNEQFFGPGTRLTVL.

In nucleotides, the CDR3 is TGTGCCAGCAGTTACGGTCCGGGGATCTATGGCTACACCTTC. Encoded protein: CASSYGPGIYGYTF. This rearrangement joins TRBV6-5 to TRBJ1-2, with unresolved D. Deletions cut 2 bases from V and 4 bases from J, with 11 bases between. Looked up from germline, CDR1 is MNHEY and CDR2 is SVGAGI. The CDR3 runs to 14 residues.

The V gene is TRBV5-4, the J gene TRBJ1-1; no definite D call. Germline loops: CDR1 SGHNT, CDR2 YYREEE (reference sequence). V dropped 4 bases and J dropped 8 bases, with 18 bases sitting between them. The CDR3 sequence is 14 residues long. The CDR3 DNA follows: TGTGCCAGCAGCCTCCCGCCATTTGAGGCAGAAGCTTTCTTT. Encoded protein: CASSLPPFEAEAFF.

This clone was observed a few times. This rearrangement joins TRBV5-4 to TRBJ2-7; 14 bases map to TRBD2. The V segment lost 4 bases and the J segment 4 bases; nucleotides outside the gene matches: 7. The CDR3 is 16 amino acids. Germline V gives CDR1 SGHNT, CDR2 YYREEE (reference sequence). The CDR3 is CASSEGTSGSYYEQYF. The CDR3 nucleotides read TGTGCCAGCAGCGAAGGGACTAGCGGGAGTTATTACGAGCAGTACTTC.